The 28 T cell receptor beta chains below were found in one sample sequenced in a study of T cells in Graves' hyperthyroidism and ophthalmopathy. Amplification targeted TCR beta CDR3 regions from RNA transcripts. During a first-round RT-PCR of the TCR CDR3, the HTBI primer set was used. A single record per CDR3 protein comes from TCRdb applying MiXCR to the multiplex PCR reads. The sample shows some 620,000 distinct CDR3 sequences, 15% to 20% of them seen only once. What was sequenced was blood. The source of these receptors is a young woman with Graves' hyperthyroidism.

This clonotype was found many times. The rearrangement uses TRBV30 and TRBJ1-1; no firm D call. The CDR3 sequence is 14 residues long. Trimming removed 0 bases at V and 2 bases at J, with 10 bases between. Germline V gene lookup returns CDR1 GTSNPN and CDR2 SVGIG (reference sequence). The CDR3 nucleotides read TGTGCCTGGAGTGTAAGGGTAACCAACACTGAAGCTTTCTTT. It is translated as CAWSVRVTNTEAFF.

With regard to this clonotype: A much larger clone lies one base from this, so it may be a read error. This chain uses TRBV5-1 with TRBJ1-1; D is ambiguous. Germline V lookup: CDR1 SGHRS, CDR2 YFSETQ. The CDR3 is made up of 14 amino acids. The CDR3 region has the DNA TGCGCCGGCAGCCCTGAGGCGGGGAACACTGAAGCTTTCTTT. Its translation is CAGSPEAGNTEAFF.

V is TRBV6-1 and J is TRBJ1-5, with a tentative D call TRBD1 (5 bases). CDR1 and CDR2 (germline): MNHNS, SASEGT. V lost 6 bases, J lost 3 bases, and 18 bases lay in between. The CDR3 is made up of 16 amino acids. CDR3 protein: CASRGTGTSNNQPQHF. The CDR3 DNA reads TGTGCCAGCAGGGGCACCGGGACCTCGAACAATCAGCCCCAGCATTTT.

The rearrangement uses TRBV20-1 and TRBJ2-7; tentatively, D is TRBD1 (5 bases). This CDR3 contains 14 residues. CDR1 and CDR2 from the germline V gene are DFQATT and SNEGSKA (reference sequence). Trimming left V 3 bases short and J 2 bases short, with 14 bases between. CDR3 DNA: TGCAGTGCTAGTCTTCGGACAATGGCCTACGAGCAGTACTTC. Protein: CSASLRTMAYEQYF.

The chain uses TRBV30 and TRBJ2-3; the match to TRBD1 covers 7 bases. Trimming removed 1 base from V and 4 bases from J; junction bases left unmatched: 2. Germline CDR1 reads GTSNPN; CDR2 reads SVGIG (reference sequence). The CDR3 is made up of 13 amino acids. The CDR3 DNA follows: TGTGCCTGGAGTGAGGGGGCTGCAGATACGCAGTATTTT. It specifies CAWSEGAADTQYF.

Comment on this clonotype: A clone one base away is much larger, so this may be a read error. This likely comes from a read error, as the CDR3 has no conserved phenylalanine or tryptophan at its end. The J gene is TRBJ2-7, the V gene TRBV27, with 13 bases identical to TRBD2. V lost 5 bases to trimming and J lost 5 bases; unmatched junction nucleotides: 6. This CDR3 comprises 15 residues. Germline V lookup: CDR1 MNHEY, CDR2 SMNVEV (reference sequence). Written as DNA, the CDR3 is TGTGCCAGCAGTAAGACTAGCGGGAGGATCCACGAGCAGTACCTC. Encoded protein: CASSKTSGRIHEQYL.

The chain employs TRBV19 and TRBJ2-7; D might be TRBD2 (5 bases). The CDR3 is made up of 14 amino acids. V lost 4 bases and J lost 0, with 10 bases in between. The germline CDR1 and CDR2 sequences are LNHDA and SQIVND (reference sequence). The CDR3 spells CASSRLASSYEQYF. DNA for the CDR3: TGTGCCAGTAGTAGGCTAGCTAGCTCCTACGAGCAGTACTTC. Using reference TRBV19 and TRBJ2-7 for the parts outside the CDR3, the full variable domain is DGGITQSPKYLFRKEGQNVTLSCEQNLNHDAMYWYRQDPGQGLRLIYYSQIVNDFQKGDIAEGYSVSREKKESFPLTVTSAQKNPTAFYLCASSRLASSYEQYFGPGTRLTVT.

In the case of this clonotype: A clone one base away is much larger, so this may be a read error. The J gene is TRBJ2-5, the V gene TRBV20-1; 7 bases line up with TRBD2. CDR1 and CDR2 (germline): DFQATT, SNEGSKA (reference sequence). The CDR3 runs 14 residues. After removal of 3 bases from V and 9 bases from J, the junction contained 13 bases not matched to a gene. The CDR3 reads CSARGLSGAGAQYF. In DNA form, the CDR3 reads TGCAGTGCTAGGGGACTCAGCGGGGCTGGGGCCCAGTACTTC.

A remark on this clonotype: A much larger clone lies a single base off, so this may be a read error. The gene calls are TRBV6-2 or TRBV6-3 and TRBJ2-1; 7 bases match TRBD2. The CDR3 spans 17 residues. CDR1 and CDR2 from the germline V gene are MNHEY and SVGEGT. CDR3 bases: TGTGCCAGCAGTTACTCGGAAGCGAACGGGAGGTACATTGAGCAGTTCTTC. Its translation is CASSYSEANGRYIEQFF.

This clonotype showed up many times. The rearrangement links TRBV30 to TRBJ2-5, with D uncertain. The CDR3 has 12 amino acids. The germline V and J ends were trimmed by 1 base and 5 bases, with 8 bases remaining between them. Germline V lookup: CDR1 GTSNPN, CDR2 SVGIG (reference sequence). CDR3 DNA sequence: TGTGCCTGGAGTGCTGGGGTGGAGACCCAGTACTTC. Translating gives CAWSAGVETQYF.

In its sample, this clonotype was seen many times. The rearrangement joins TRBV7-9 to TRBJ1-5, with D tentatively TRBD1 (6 bases). Germline lookup yields CDR1 SEHNR and CDR2 FQNEAQ (reference sequence). V lost 2 bases to trimming and J lost 5 bases, with 10 bases between them. The CDR3 has 14 residues. CDR3: CASSLPDRDQPQHF. Here the CDR3 DNA reads TGTGCCAGCAGCTTACCGGACAGAGATCAGCCCCAGCATTTT.

The V call is TRBV20-1, the J call TRBJ1-2, with D tentatively TRBD1 (6 bases). Trimming pared 6 bases from V and 4 bases from J, leaving 15 bases between. Germline V gives CDR1 DFQATT, CDR2 SNEGSKA (reference sequence). The CDR3 consists of 13 residues. The DNA of the CDR3 is TGCAGTGCCGATGACAGGCGGGGCTATGGCTACACCTTC. Its translation is CSADDRRGYGYTF.

The chain links TRBV5-1 to TRBJ2-2, with D maybe TRBD1 (5 bases). The V end lost 2 bases, the J end lost 7 bases, and 12 bases lay between the germline ends. The CDR3 consists of 14 residues. From germline, CDR1 is SGHRS and CDR2 YFSETQ. The CDR3 coding sequence is TGCGCCAGCAGCTTTTTCAGGGCGGACGGGGAGCTGTTTTTT. Residues: CASSFFRADGELFF. Full variable domain (remainder filled in from reference TRBV5-1 and TRBJ2-2): KAGVTQTPRYLIKTRGQQVTLSCSPISGHRSVSWYQQTPGQGLQFLFEYFSETQRNKGNFPGRFSGRQFSNSRSEMNVSTLELGDSALYLCASSFFRADGELFFGEGSRLTVL.

This chain's CDR3 is CASSFGPSTNEKLFF. CDR3 bases: TGCGCCAGCAGCTTTGGACCATCAACTAATGAAAAACTGTTTTTT. The V and J genes are TRBV5-1 and TRBJ1-4; D is uncertain. Between the trimmed V and J ends, which lost 2 bases and 0 bases, there was a span of 8 bases. Germline values: CDR1 SGHRS, CDR2 YFSETQ. The CDR3 has 15 residues.

This clonotype was observed many times. The chain employs TRBV24-1 and TRBJ2-1, with D possibly TRBD2 on 6 matching bases. The CDR3 extends over 12 amino acids. The germline gives CDR1 KGHDR, CDR2 SFDVKD. V dropped 7 bases and J dropped 4 bases, with 7 bases sitting between them. Written as DNA, the CDR3 is TGTGCCACCAGCCGGGGGTACAATGAGCAGTTCTTC. It specifies CATSRGYNEQFF.

This chain links TRBV7-9 with TRBJ2-2; 9 bases map to TRBD2. Germline CDR1 reads SEHNR; CDR2 reads FQNEAQ (reference sequence). V lost 3 bases and J lost 6; bases outside the gene matches: 11. This CDR3 contains 17 residues. The CDR3 nucleotides are TGTGCCAGCAGCTTGATACCTAGCGGGATGCGGGCCGGGGAGCTGTTTTTT. This gives the protein CASSLIPSGMRAGELFF.

This clonotype was observed a handful of times. The CDR3 DNA sequence: TGTGCCAGCAGACCGACAGGGAAAGAGACCCAGTACTTC. It is translated as CASRPTGKETQYF. The chain employs TRBV27 and TRBJ2-5; 7 bases are shared with TRBD1. This CDR3 spans 13 amino acids. CDR1 MNHEY and CDR2 SMNVEV come from the germline V gene (reference sequence). V was pared by 6 bases and J by 3 bases, with 4 bases of the junction left unmatched.

The chain links TRBV6-7 to TRBJ1-2; 9 bases fit TRBD1. TRBV6-7 is an ORF, with its function uncertain. The junction had 7 bases not matched to a gene; V was cut back by 10 bases and J by 7 bases. This CDR3 contains 12 residues. CDR3 sequence: CAIQQGAFGYTF. The CDR3 DNA is TGTGCCATACAACAGGGGGCTTTTGGCTACACCTTC.

The sample holds many counts of this clonotype. The V and J genes are TRBV7-2 and TRBJ2-7; TRBD1 aligns across 7 bases. The germline CDR1 and CDR2 sequences are SGHTA and FQGNSA. V lost 9 bases, J lost 5 bases, and 10 bases stayed unmatched. This CDR3 has 13 amino acids. In nucleotides, the CDR3 is TGTGCCAGTTCTACCCTGACAGGGAACGAGCAGTACTTC. It specifies CASSTLTGNEQYF.

This clonotype has a handful of counts. The chain recombines TRBV9 with TRBJ1-1; a weak D match, TRBD1 (5 bases). This CDR3 has 14 residues. Germline CDR1 SGDLS, CDR2 YYNGEE. V lost 2 bases, J lost 5 bases, and 13 bases lay in between. The CDR3 region has the DNA TGTGCCAGCAGCGTGACCGGGGCTGGTACTGAAGCTTTCTTT. Protein product: CASSVTGAGTEAFF.

The chain links TRBV28 to TRBJ1-5, with 9 nucleotides matching TRBD1. Germline lookup yields CDR1 MDHEN and CDR2 SYDVKM. CDR3 length equals 16 residues. V lost 5 bases, J lost 5 bases, and 10 bases stayed unmatched. CDR3 sequence: CASSPGTGSTYQPQHF. CDR3 coding DNA: TGTGCCAGCAGTCCCGGGACAGGGTCCACGTATCAGCCCCAGCATTTT.

The V gene is TRBV3-1, the J gene TRBJ2-1, with 12 bases lining up with TRBD2. The CDR3 runs to 14 residues. Germline trimming cut 4 bases from V and 8 bases from J; bases unmatched to any gene: 3. The germline gives CDR1 LGHDT, CDR2 YNNKEL (reference sequence). The CDR3 sequence is CASSPLAGGYEQFF. The DNA for the CDR3 is TGTGCCAGCAGCCCACTAGCGGGAGGTTATGAGCAGTTCTTC.

Only a few counts were recorded for this clonotype. CDR3 coding DNA: TGCAGTGCTAGATTTGTTTCTGGAAACACCATATATTTT. Translating it yields CSARFVSGNTIYF. The chain has TRBV20-1 and TRBJ1-3; D gene ambiguous. Germline CDR1 and CDR2: DFQATT and SNEGSKA (reference sequence). This CDR3 has 13 residues. Trimming pared 2 bases from V and 1 base from J, leaving 6 bases between.

In this sample, this clonotype turned up many times. The chain recombines TRBV12-3 or TRBV12-4 with TRBJ1-6, with TRBD1 matching 10 bases. CDR3 length: 15 amino acids. The V gene end was trimmed by 5 bases and the J gene end by 7 bases; junction bases not matched to a gene: 5. The CDR3 DNA reads as TGTGCCAGCAGTAATTCGGGACAGGGGAATTCACCCCTCCACTTT. Protein sequence: CASSNSGQGNSPLHF.

The table lists this clonotype with a few counts. Here the CDR3 DNA reads TGTGCCAGCAGCTCGGGGACCCTTGAGGGGACCCAGTACTTC. Translating it yields CASSSGTLEGTQYF. The V call is TRBV5-6, the J call TRBJ2-5, with D perhaps being TRBD1 or TRBD2 (5 bases each). V was pared by 3 bases and J by 7 bases, with 16 bases between. Germline V gene data show CDR1 as SGHDT and CDR2 as YYEEEE. The CDR3 is made up of 14 amino acids.

Comments on this clonotype: A read error is possible here, since a much larger clone lies one base away. In nucleotides, the CDR3 is TGTGCCAGCAGTTTACTATTTCCGGGACTAGCGGGCTTCTACGAGCAGTACTTC. Amino acids: CASSLLFPGLAGFYEQYF. The chain uses TRBV12-3 or TRBV12-4 and TRBJ2-7; TRBD2 aligns across 12 bases. Trimming at V came to 2 bases and at J to 3 bases, leaving 11 bases not matched to a gene. The CDR3 consists of 18 residues.

The sample holds many counts of this clonotype. This rearrangement joins TRBV2 to TRBJ2-7, with D uncertain. This CDR3 is built from 12 residues. From germline, CDR1 is SNHLY and CDR2 FYNNEI. V was trimmed by 6 bases and J by 5 bases, leaving 11 bases between them. The CDR3 loop is CASRGGPNEQYF. CDR3 sequence (DNA): TGTGCCAGCAGAGGTGGCCCGAACGAGCAGTACTTC.

This clonotype was counted between two and nine times. The chain combines TRBV20-1 with TRBJ2-5; D remains unclear. The length of the CDR3 is 14 residues. The germline gives CDR1 DFQATT, CDR2 SNEGSKA (reference sequence). Trimming removed 0 bases from V and 5 bases from J, with 13 bases in between. The CDR3 is CSARDVSPWETQYF. Here the CDR3 DNA reads TGCAGTGCTAGAGATGTATCCCCGTGGGAGACCCAGTACTTC.